This T cell receptor beta chain was obtained from a study of T cell changes during pregnancy in multiple sclerosis. Germline loops: CDR1 MNHNS, CDR2 SASEGT. Trimming left V 2 bases short and J 2 bases short, with 10 bases between. The CDR3 sequence is 15 residues long. Data came from immunoSEQ multiplex PCR; TCRdb stores just in-frame clones and leaves some out. Of tens of thousands of clones in the sample, around 93% are singletons; the top ten hold around 2%. The starting material was peripheral blood, obtained in the second trimester of pregnancy. V is TRBV6-1 and J is TRBJ1-5; no reliable D call. The TCR originated in a female donor with multiple sclerosis, enrolled in a pregnancy study. The CDR3 bases are TGTGCCAGCAGTGAACCTTGGCTGGGCAATCAGCCCCAGCATTTT. Its protein product is CASSEPWLGNQPQHF.